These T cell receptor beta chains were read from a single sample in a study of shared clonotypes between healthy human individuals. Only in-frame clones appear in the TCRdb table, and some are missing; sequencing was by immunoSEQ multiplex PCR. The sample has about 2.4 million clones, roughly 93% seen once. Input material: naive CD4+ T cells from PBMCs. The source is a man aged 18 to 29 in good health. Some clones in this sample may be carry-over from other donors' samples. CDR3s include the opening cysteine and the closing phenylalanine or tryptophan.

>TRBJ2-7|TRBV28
CASSLNRGTSYEQYF
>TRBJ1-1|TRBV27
CASSAGTVENTEAFF
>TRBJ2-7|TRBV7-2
CASSLSGGTYEQYF
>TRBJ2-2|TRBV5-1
CASSPLINTGELFF
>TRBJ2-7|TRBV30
CAWRGQGRDEQYF
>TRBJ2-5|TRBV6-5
CASRLGWGFVTQYF
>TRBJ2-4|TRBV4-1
CASSHPARGWDIQYF
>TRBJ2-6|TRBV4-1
CASSQDSRSGANVLTF
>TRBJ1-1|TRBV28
CASSLTGGTEAFF
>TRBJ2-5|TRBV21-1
CASSNLGLLGTQYF
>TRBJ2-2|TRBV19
CASSNRGETGELFF
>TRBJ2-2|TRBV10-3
CAISENRENTGELFF
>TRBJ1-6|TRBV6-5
CASSKRQPNSPLHF
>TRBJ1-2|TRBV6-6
CASSLDSPAYGYTF
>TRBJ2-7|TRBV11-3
CASSLVDNEQYF
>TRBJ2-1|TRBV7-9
CASSSSGARSYNEQFF
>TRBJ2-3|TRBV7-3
CASSSGLAGGSDTQYF
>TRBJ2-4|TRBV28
CASSQRQLAKNIQYF
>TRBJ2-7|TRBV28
CASSLSWGTSGISSYEQYF
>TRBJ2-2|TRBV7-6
CASSLGGGYTGELFF
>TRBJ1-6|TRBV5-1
CASSLGTTGNPSKPLHF
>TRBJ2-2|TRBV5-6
CASSFGTSGRAGELFF
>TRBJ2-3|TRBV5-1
CASSDLTEADTQYF
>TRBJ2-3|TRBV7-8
CASSGPDPEADTQYF
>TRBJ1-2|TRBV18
CASSPDGARYGYTF
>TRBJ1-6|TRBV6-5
CASSYSRTGPPGLHF